The next 13 T cell receptor beta chains were all read from a single sample in a study of blood T cell repertoires in COVID-19. The data were produced by immunoSEQ multiplex PCR, yet TCRdb's version contains in-frame clones alone and is incomplete. The table lists about 55,000 clones, roughly 86% of them singletons. The sample taken for sequencing was peripheral blood. The receptors were sampled from a man between 60 and 70 years old with active COVID-19.

The chain is built from TRBV6-2 or TRBV6-3 and TRBJ1-5, with 7 nucleotides matching TRBD1. From germline, CDR1 is MNHEY and CDR2 SVGEGT. The CDR3 sequence is 16 residues long. The J segment lost 0 bases and the V segment lost 6 bases, leaving 8 bases of the junction unmatched. Here the CDR3 reads CASSISGQLSNQPQHF. The CDR3 nucleotides read TGTGCCAGCAGCATATCGGGACAGCTTAGCAATCAGCCCCAGCATTTT.

The gene calls are TRBV19 and TRBJ2-1, with D unresolved. The germline V gene encodes CDR1 LNHDA and CDR2 SQIVND (reference sequence). V dropped 7 bases and J dropped 7 bases, with 14 bases sitting between them. The length of the CDR3 is 13 residues. The CDR3 is CASTSPGWNEQFF. The DNA of the CDR3 is TGTGCCAGTACCTCGCCCGGGTGGAATGAGCAGTTCTTC.

The gene calls are TRBV5-1 and TRBJ2-7; D call uncertain. The CDR3 extends over 11 amino acids. The germline gives CDR1 SGHRS, CDR2 YFSETQ. The germline V and J ends were trimmed by 2 bases and 4 bases, with 4 bases remaining between them. DNA for the CDR3: TGCGCCAGCAGCTTCGGGTACGAGCAGTACTTC. This encodes CASSFGYEQYF.

The chain couples TRBV6-5 to TRBJ1-2; 11 positions agree with TRBD1. Germline V gene sequence: CDR1 MNHEY, CDR2 SVGAGI. The CDR3 runs 13 residues. The J segment lost 8 bases and the V segment lost 8 bases, leaving 7 bases of the junction unmatched. In DNA form, the CDR3 reads TGTGCCAGCTCGGACAGGGGGCTCTGGGGCTACACCTTC. Its translation: CASSDRGLWGYTF.

The chain uses TRBV12-3 or TRBV12-4 and TRBJ2-3; TRBD2 is a possible D gene (5 bases). V was cut by 6 bases and J by 2 bases, with 9 bases left in between. The CDR3 consists of 13 residues. The CDR3 nucleotides read TGTGCCAGCAGCGGACTCGACACAGATACGCAGTATTTT. Its protein is CASSGLDTDTQYF.

The genes are TRBV25-1 and TRBJ2-7; TRBD1 matches 7 bases. Trimming cost V 4 bases and J 0 bases; bases outside gene matches: 6. Germline V lookup: CDR1 MGHDK, CDR2 SYGVNS. The CDR3 is 15 residues long. The CDR3 sequence: CASSGRQGSSYEQYF. CDR3 bases: TGTGCCAGCAGTGGAAGACAGGGTAGCTCCTACGAGCAGTACTTC.

This chain joins TRBV7-9 and TRBJ2-7, with D possibly being TRBD1 (5 bases). CDR1 is SEHNR and CDR2 is FQNEAQ in the germline V gene (reference sequence). Trimming pared 5 bases from V and 0 bases from J, leaving 14 bases between. The length of the CDR3 is 15 residues. CDR3 residues: CASSPRQRPSYEQYF. CDR3 nucleotides: TGTGCCAGCAGCCCTCGACAGAGACCCTCCTACGAGCAGTACTTC. The full variable domain, in which reference TRBV7-9 and TRBJ2-7 provide the parts outside the CDR3, is DTGVSQNPRHKITKRGQNVTFRCDPISEHNRLYWYRQTLGQGPEFLTYFQNEAQLEKSRLLSDRFSAERPKGSFSTLEIQRTEQGDSAMYLCASSPRQRPSYEQYFGPGTRLTVT.

CDR3 nucleotides: TGTGCCAGCAGCTTGCCGGGACTAGCGGGGGACAATGAGCAGTTCTTC. This sequence encodes CASSLPGLAGDNEQFF. This sequence joins TRBV7-3 and TRBJ2-1, with 14 bases aligning to TRBD2. Germline values: CDR1 SGHTA, CDR2 FQGTGA. V was pared by 3 bases and J by 5 bases, with 3 bases of the junction left unmatched. The CDR3 is made up of 16 amino acids. The full variable domain, completed using reference TRBV7-3 and TRBJ2-1, is GAGVSQTPSNKVTEKGKYVELRCDPISGHTALYWYRQSLGQGPEFLIYFQGTGAADDSGLPNDRFFAVRPEGSVSTLKIQRTERGDSAVYLCASSLPGLAGDNEQFFGPGTRLTVL.

This clone was picked up a small number of times. This chain links TRBV19 with TRBJ2-7; tentative D call: TRBD2 (5 bases). Germline V gene sequence: CDR1 LNHDA, CDR2 SQIVND (reference sequence). Trimming took 3 bases from V and 6 from J, leaving 15 bases between them. This CDR3 has 14 residues. CDR3: CASSINLGSFEQYF. The CDR3 coding sequence is TGTGCCAGTAGTATTAATCTGGGGAGCTTCGAGCAGTACTTC.

The chain uses TRBV5-1 and TRBJ1-4, with a weak D call TRBD1 (5 bases). Germline loops: CDR1 SGHRS, CDR2 YFSETQ. The CDR3 is 14 residues long. Trimming stripped 5 bases from V and 3 bases from J, with 11 bases between. This chain's CDR3 is CASREQAANEKLFF. Here the CDR3 DNA reads TGCGCCAGCAGGGAACAGGCGGCTAATGAAAAACTGTTTTTT.

The gene calls are TRBV19 and TRBJ2-7; 12 bases are shared with TRBD2. The CDR3 is 15 amino acids. With V trimmed by 3 bases and J by 9 bases, 9 bases remained unmatched. The V gene's germline CDR1 is LNHDA and CDR2 SQIVND (reference sequence). In DNA, the CDR3 is TGTGCCAGTAGTATGGTACTAGCGGGAGGAAGGGTGCAGTACTTC. Its translation is CASSMVLAGGRVQYF.

The chain is built from TRBV5-1 and TRBJ1-5, with D perhaps TRBD1 (5 bases). The V gene lost 4 bases and the J gene lost 4 bases, with 9 bases spanning the gap. Germline V gene sequence: CDR1 SGHRS, CDR2 YFSETQ. The length of the CDR3 is 13 residues. CDR3 DNA: TGCGCCAGCAGCGTGACAGTTAATCAGCCCCAGCATTTT. It translates to CASSVTVNQPQHF.

This clone is a singleton in its sample. The V gene is TRBV5-1, the J gene TRBJ2-5; the match to TRBD1 covers 8 bases. J lost 5 bases, V lost 2 bases, and 2 bases had no gene match. The CDR3 has 13 residues. CDR1 is SGHRS, CDR2 YFSETQ, per germline. The CDR3, as DNA: TGCGCCAGCAGCTTACAGGGGGATGAGACCCAGTACTTC. It yields the protein CASSLQGDETQYF.